This T cell receptor (beta chain) was observed in a study of T cell repertoires in aging, cancer and after chemotherapy. Study overall: About 10 million TCR reads made up the full dataset.

Study observations and caveats: In healthy donors, age-related TCR diversity loss mainly reflected lost richness. These repertoire data do not allow conclusions about immunological memory after chemotherapy.

Multiplex touch-down PCR with TRB-A/B primers amplified rearranged V-D-J TRB sequences. TCRdb re-derived calls from the multiplex PCR reads in MiXCR, one entry per CDR3 protein. The data hold some 2,300 distinct CDR3 sequences, with under 30% observed a single time. This clonotype qualifies as medium-sized. Its antigen remains unidentified. TCR beta rearrangements were amplified from peripheral blood genomic DNA. The sequenced sample consisted of blood. The receptor comes from a human donor in good health.

The CDR3 DNA reads TGTGCCAGCAGTTATAGGGAAGGAGAGCAGTACTTC. It yields the protein CASSYREGEQYF. The V and J genes are TRBV6-5 and TRBJ2-7; no clear D gene. CDR3 length equals 12 residues. The V end was cut by 3 bases, the J end by 7 bases, with 10 bases between. Germline CDR1 reads MNHEY; CDR2 reads SVGAGI.